This T cell receptor beta chain was sequenced for a study of glioma-infiltrating T cells after dendritic cell vaccination. Study context: Autologous tumor lysate-pulsed dendritic cell vaccination was given between the early 2000s and the early 2010s. Dendritic cell vaccine was injected intradermally three times, biweekly. Study conclusions and caveats: TCR clonality showed no direct relationship with survival.

About this clone itself: The antigen remains unidentified.

Germline loops: CDR1 SGHDN, CDR2 FVKESK. V dropped 0 bases and J dropped 2 bases, with 10 bases sitting between them. The CDR3 covers 15 residues. The PCR used 60 V beta and 13 J beta primers. Data came from immunoSEQ multiplex PCR; TCRdb stores just in-frame clones and leaves some out. The repertoire includes 85,000 to 95,000 clones, about nine tenths of them detected once, and about a sixth sits in the top ten. This specimen was blood, taken before dendritic cell vaccination. V and J are TRBV14 and TRBJ1-2; the D gene is possibly TRBD1 (5 bases). The sequence was collected from a human donor with glioblastoma. CDR3 amino acids: CASSQEIKGNYGYTF. The CDR3 nucleotides are TGTGCCAGCAGCCAAGAAATAAAGGGGAACTATGGCTACACCTTC.